The 26 T cell receptor beta chains below all came from one sample that was sequenced in a study of T cell responses to AZD1222 COVID-19 vaccine. Sequencing was performed with immunoSEQ multiplex PCR; in TCRdb, only in-frame clones are kept and a portion is missing. Of some 130,000 clones listed, just over 85% are singletons. The sequencing here drew on peripheral blood, taken on day 0 of AZD1222 vaccination. These receptors all stem from an adult in good health.

The chain employs TRBV15 and TRBJ1-5, with 9 positions matching TRBD1. CDR1 is LNHNV and CDR2 is YYDKDF in the germline V gene (reference sequence). V was clipped by 8 bases and J by 4 bases; unmatched bases: 9. This CDR3 comprises 15 residues. CDR3 sequence reads: CATSSDRGYNQPQHF. The CDR3 nucleotides are TGTGCCACCTCCTCGGACAGGGGCTATAATCAGCCCCAGCATTTT.

The chain employs TRBV30 and TRBJ1-6, with 7 bases aligning to TRBD1. CDR1 GTSNPN and CDR2 SVGIG come from the germline V gene (reference sequence). The trim removed 2 bases at V and 8 bases at J, leaving 6 bases unmatched. CDR3 length equals 14 residues. CDR3 in amino acids: CAWSIVTGDSPLHF. CDR3 nucleotides: TGTGCCTGGAGTATTGTAACAGGGGATTCACCCCTCCACTTT.

The J gene is TRBJ2-5, the V gene TRBV18, with D possibly matching TRBD2 (6 bases). The germline gives CDR1 KGHSH, CDR2 LQKENI. V dropped 3 bases and J dropped 2 bases, with 13 bases sitting between them. This CDR3 region has 15 residues. In DNA, the CDR3 is TGTGCCAGCTCACCGTCTAGCGCCTCACAAGAGACCCAGTACTTC. This gives the protein CASSPSSASQETQYF.

V is TRBV10-1 and J is TRBJ1-4; D not certain. Trimming shortened V by 0 bases and J by 8 bases, and 10 bases separated the two germline ends. The CDR3 runs to 14 residues. Germline V gene data show CDR1 as WNHNN and CDR2 as SYGVQD (reference sequence). CDR3 DNA sequence: TGCGCCAGCAGTGAGTCAACTCAGGCCGAAAAACTGTTTTTT. This gives the protein CASSESTQAEKLFF.

The chain combines TRBV6-2 or TRBV6-3 with TRBJ2-5; 7 bases map to TRBD1. J gave up 0 bases and V 2 bases, and 9 bases lay outside the gene matches. Germline V gene data show CDR1 as MNHEY and CDR2 as SVGEGT. The CDR3 has 17 amino acids. CDR3 bases: TGTGCCAGCAGTTACACGTATCCCGACAGGGACCAAGAGACCCAGTACTTC. It encodes CASSYTYPDRDQETQYF.

The rearrangement links TRBV2 to TRBJ2-2; 11 positions match TRBD2. J gave up 4 bases and V 7 bases, and 5 bases lay outside the gene matches. The CDR3 has 15 residues. CDR1 and CDR2 from the germline V gene are SNHLY and FYNNEI. CDR3 residues: CASNGLAGSTGELFF. The DNA for the CDR3 is TGTGCCAGCAATGGACTAGCGGGCTCCACCGGGGAGCTGTTTTTT.

The chain is built from TRBV4-2 and TRBJ2-1, with 7 bases lining up with TRBD1. The V gene end was trimmed by 4 bases and the J gene end by 5 bases; junction bases not matched to a gene: 11. CDR3 length: 16 amino acids. Germline CDR1 and CDR2: LGHNA and YNFKEQ. The CDR3 reads CASSRTTGTANNEQFF. Written as DNA, the CDR3 is TGTGCCAGCAGCCGGACCACCGGGACAGCGAACAATGAGCAGTTCTTC.

The rearrangement uses TRBV9 and TRBJ2-1; 12 bases agree with TRBD2. The CDR3 has 14 amino acids. The ends lost 6 bases at V and 10 bases at J; junction bases unmatched: 8. Germline lookup yields CDR1 SGDLS and CDR2 YYNGEE. CDR3 nucleotides: TGTGCCAGCACTGGTCGGGGACTAGCGGGCGAGCAGTTCTTC. Its protein product is CASTGRGLAGEQFF.

This clone appeared once. The chain links TRBV6-5 to TRBJ2-7, with 7 bases identical to TRBD1. Germline V gives CDR1 MNHEY, CDR2 SVGAGI. V was clipped by 4 bases and J by 2 bases; unmatched bases: 5. CDR3 length: 14 amino acids. CDR3 nucleotide sequence: TGTGCCAGCAGTTCCTTACAGGGGACCTACGAGCAGTACTTC. This gives the protein CASSSLQGTYEQYF.

The V call is TRBV5-6, the J call TRBJ2-7; 9 nucleotides agree with TRBD1. Germline CDR1 is SGHDT and CDR2 is YYEEEE. This CDR3 spans 17 amino acids. J gave up 0 bases and V 3 bases, and 10 bases lay outside the gene matches. The CDR3 DNA follows: TGTGCCAGCAGCTATGATACAGGGGGCCGTTTCTCCTACGAGCAGTACTTC. It encodes CASSYDTGGRFSYEQYF. Drawing the rest from reference TRBV5-6 and TRBJ2-7, the complete variable domain is DAGVTQSPTHLIKTRGQQVTLRCSPKSGHDTVSWYQQALGQGPQFIFQYYEEEERQRGNFPDRFSGHQFPNYSSELNVNALLLGDSALYLCASSYDTGGRFSYEQYFGPGTRLTVT.

V is TRBV18 and J is TRBJ2-3; 9 bases are a match to TRBD2. Germline loops: CDR1 KGHSH, CDR2 LQKENI. J was trimmed by 4 bases and V by 3 bases; bases with no gene match: 14. This CDR3 is built from 18 residues. In nucleotides, the CDR3 is TGTGCCAGCTCACCCCAGCGGGAGGTCGAGAATTCTGCAGATACGCAGTATTTT. Translation: CASSPQREVENSADTQYF.

The J gene is TRBJ1-1, the V gene TRBV13; D gene ambiguous. Trimming shortened V by 5 bases and J by 7 bases, and 8 bases separated the two germline ends. The V gene's germline CDR1 is PRHDT and CDR2 FYEKMQ (reference sequence). This CDR3 is 11 amino acids long. CDR3 amino acids: CASSRQIEAFF. CDR3 nucleotides: TGTGCCAGCAGCCGGCAGATTGAAGCTTTCTTT.

The chain couples TRBV4-1 to TRBJ1-4; 8 nucleotides align to TRBD1. J lost 10 bases, V lost 3 bases, and 10 bases had no gene match. CDR3 length: 15 residues. CDR1 is MGHRA and CDR2 is YSYEKL in the germline V gene. CDR3 sequence reads: CASSHPGTGARKLFF. CDR3 coding DNA: TGCGCCAGCAGCCATCCTGGGACAGGAGCCCGAAAACTGTTTTTT.

The V and J genes are TRBV5-4 and TRBJ2-1; TRBD1 agrees at 7 bases. This CDR3 is built from 15 residues. Germline V gene data show CDR1 as SGHNT and CDR2 as YYREEE (reference sequence). V shed 5 bases, J shed 0 bases, and the junction held 5 bases outside the gene matches. CDR3 region: CASSWDSLSYNEQFF. The CDR3 DNA reads TGTGCCAGCAGTTGGGACAGCCTCTCCTACAATGAGCAGTTCTTC.

This clone occurred once. The chain is built from TRBV7-6 and TRBJ1-4; the D gene is possibly TRBD1 (5 bases). CDR1 is SGHVS, CDR2 FNYEAQ, per germline. V lost 4 bases to trimming and J lost 7 bases, with 13 bases between them. The CDR3 is made up of 14 amino acids. The CDR3 is CASSSGLWGEKLFF. In DNA, the CDR3 is TGTGCCAGCAGCTCAGGGCTTTGGGGTGAAAAACTGTTTTTT.

The V and J genes are TRBV30 and TRBJ1-6, with a tentative D call TRBD1 (5 bases). Germline V lookup: CDR1 GTSNPN, CDR2 SVGIG (reference sequence). CDR3 size: 13 residues. Between the trimmed V and J ends, which lost 2 bases and 8 bases, there was a span of 10 bases. CDR3 protein: CAWSTWGDSPLHF. CDR3 nucleotide sequence: TGTGCCTGGAGTACCTGGGGGGATTCACCCCTCCACTTT.

This clone was observed a single time. The chain joins TRBV18 to TRBJ1-4, with TRBD1 matching 10 bases. The CDR3 is 14 residues long. The V gene's germline CDR1 is KGHSH and CDR2 LQKENI. V dropped 4 bases and J dropped 6; count of bases not matched to a gene: 2. In DNA, the CDR3 is TGTGCCAGCTCACAGGGACAGGGGTATGAAAAACTGTTTTTT. Protein: CASSQGQGYEKLFF.

The rearrangement joins TRBV2 to TRBJ2-2, with a possible D match to TRBD2 (7 bases). The CDR3 length is 14 residues. Germline assignment: CDR1 SNHLY and CDR2 FYNNEI. The germline V and J ends were trimmed by 8 bases and 0 bases, with 10 bases remaining between them. The CDR3 DNA is TGTGCCAGCGGAGGGGGGGCGAACACCGGGGAGCTGTTTTTT. Encoded protein: CASGGGANTGELFF.

V usage is TRBV18 and J usage is TRBJ1-1, with D possibly being TRBD1 (5 bases). V was shortened by 0 bases and J by 4 bases, with 9 bases between the two germline ends. Per the germline V gene, CDR1 is KGHSH and CDR2 is LQKENI. There are 14 residues in the CDR3. CDR3 sequence (DNA): TGTGCCAGCTCACCACCGGAGGGGAGCACTGAAGCTTTCTTT. Translated, it gives CASSPPEGSTEAFF.

This rearrangement joins TRBV6-5 to TRBJ2-7; D is tentatively TRBD1 or TRBD2 (5 bases each). Per germline, CDR1 MNHEY and CDR2 SVGAGI. Trimming cost V 5 bases and J 5 bases, with 13 bases left between them. The CDR3 is made up of 13 amino acids. Written as DNA, the CDR3 is TGTGCCAGCAGTCTTGGTAGGGGAGACGAGCAGTACTTC. Translating it yields CASSLGRGDEQYF.

V usage is TRBV5-8 and J usage is TRBJ2-7; no definite D call. The CDR3 has 10 amino acids. Trimming removed 5 bases at V and 4 bases at J, with 4 bases between. CDR1 and CDR2 from the germline V gene are SGHTS and YDEGEE. The CDR3 reads CASRNYEQYF. The CDR3 region has the DNA TGTGCCAGCAGGAATTACGAGCAGTACTTC. The complete variable domain, with remaining parts taken from reference TRBV5-8 and TRBJ2-7, reads EAGVTQSPTHLIKTRGQQATLRCSPISGHTSVYWYQQALGLGLQFLLWYDEGEERNRGNFPPRFSGRQFPNYSSELNVNALELEDSALYLCASRNYEQYFGPGTRLTVT.

The chain uses TRBV19 and TRBJ1-5, with TRBD1 identical over 7 bases. V lost 5 bases and J lost 5; bases outside the gene matches: 6. CDR1 is LNHDA and CDR2 is SQIVND in the germline V gene (reference sequence). The CDR3 runs to 14 residues. CDR3 DNA: TGTGCCAGTAGTGCACACAGGGGCGATCAGCCCCAGCATTTT. Encoded protein: CASSAHRGDQPQHF.

This chain joins TRBV29-1 and TRBJ2-5; D gene uncertain. The germline V and J ends were trimmed by 4 bases and 2 bases, with 14 bases remaining between them. CDR3 length equals 14 residues. CDR1 is SQVTM and CDR2 is ANQGSEA in the germline V gene. The CDR3 DNA reads as TGCAGCGTTGGGGGATGGGAATTACAAGAGACCCAGTACTTC. This encodes CSVGGWELQETQYF.

V and J are TRBV6-5 and TRBJ1-1; D not resolved. Trimming shortened V by 3 bases and J by 5 bases, and 13 bases separated the two germline ends. The CDR3 has 14 amino acids. Germline CDR1 and CDR2: MNHEY and SVGAGI. The CDR3 DNA sequence: TGTGCCAGCAGTTATGTTCGGGGTTGGACTGAAGCTTTCTTT. It codes for CASSYVRGWTEAFF.

The V and J genes are TRBV9 and TRBJ2-5; 8 nucleotides line up with TRBD2. In germline, CDR1 is SGDLS, CDR2 YYNGEE. This CDR3 is built from 15 residues. Germline trimming cut 1 base from V and 4 bases from J; bases unmatched to any gene: 6. The DNA of the CDR3 is TGTGCCAGCAGCGTAACGGGGGGGTTAGGAGAGACCCAGTACTTC. Translating it yields CASSVTGGLGETQYF.

This sequence joins TRBV5-1 and TRBJ1-5, with D tentatively TRBD1 (6 bases). Germline CDR1 SGHRS, CDR2 YFSETQ. This CDR3 contains 14 residues. Deletions cut 4 bases from V and 2 bases from J, with 10 bases between. The DNA for the CDR3 is TGCGCCAGCAGCGCCAGGGGCGGCAATCAGCCCCAGCATTTT. It is translated as CASSARGGNQPQHF.